This T cell receptor (beta chain) was observed in a study of T cell responses to AZD1222 COVID-19 vaccine. Study-wide results and limits: There were mostly white British donors and more females than males, and clonal diversity was possibly underestimated.

In this sample, this clone turned up once. As yet, its antigen is unknown. Sequenced by immunoSEQ multiplex PCR; TCRdb stores in-frame clones only, minus some. Here the sample spans roughly 100,000 clones, 75% to 90% being singletons. The receptor's source is an adult in good health. The input for sequencing was peripheral blood, taken on day 0 of AZD1222 vaccination.

The CDR3 DNA reads as TGTGCCAGCAACTACCAGTACTATGGCTACACCTTC. Its protein is CASNYQYYGYTF. This chain joins TRBV2 and TRBJ1-2; D remains ambiguous. CDR3 size: 12 residues. Trimming shortened V by 7 bases and J by 3 bases, and 9 bases separated the two germline ends. Germline V gives CDR1 SNHLY, CDR2 FYNNEI.